These 28 T cell receptor beta chains were sequenced from one sample in a study of blood T cell repertoires in COVID-19. Generated by immunoSEQ multiplex PCR, the TCRdb table keeps only in-frame clones and is missing some. Of approximately 220,000 clones in the sample, approximately 90% are singletons; the top ten hold more than 3%. Sequencing was carried out using PBMCs or T cells enriched from blood (not recorded which). The receptors were sampled from a woman between 18 and 29 years old in a cohort exposed to, infected with or recovered from COVID-19 (not recorded which).

The J gene is TRBJ2-2, the V gene TRBV10-3; 7 bases are a match to TRBD1. The V and J ends lost 6 bases and 1 base, in that order; junction bases with no gene match: 5. CDR3 length: 15 amino acids. The V gene's germline CDR1 is ENHRY and CDR2 SYGVKD. The CDR3 bases are TGTGCCATCAGGACCGGGACAGTGAACACCGGGGAGCTGTTTTTT. Protein sequence: CAIRTGTVNTGELFF.

The gene calls are TRBV28 and TRBJ1-2; no definite D call. Trimming left V 6 bases short and J 5 bases short, with 13 bases between. Germline CDR1 MDHEN, CDR2 SYDVKM. This CDR3 is built from 13 residues. CDR3 nucleotides: TGTGCCAGCAGCTCCGCGGTCCTTTATGGCTACACCTTC. Amino acid sequence: CASSSAVLYGYTF.

This clone was counted once. The V call is TRBV2, the J call TRBJ1-1; the D gene is possibly TRBD1 (6 bases). V lost 6 bases and J lost 4, with 12 bases in between. The CDR3 totals 13 residues. Germline values: CDR1 SNHLY, CDR2 FYNNEI. The CDR3 DNA sequence: TGTGCCAGCAGGTTTTTGGGGGCCACTGAAGCTTTCTTT. This translates into CASRFLGATEAFF.

The chain joins TRBV14 to TRBJ2-1; D is uncertain. The CDR3 is 17 residues long. With 0 bases removed from V and 4 bases from J, the gap between germline ends came to 16 bases. Looked up from germline, CDR1 is SGHDN and CDR2 is FVKESK. CDR3 bases: TGTGCCAGCAGCCAAGATGGTAACTTAGTGAGGTACAATGAGCAGTTCTTC. Residues: CASSQDGNLVRYNEQFF.

This sequence joins TRBV9 and TRBJ2-2; D gene ambiguous. The CDR3 contains 15 residues. V lost 0 bases, J lost 7 bases, and 13 bases lay in between. Germline lookup yields CDR1 SGDLS and CDR2 YYNGEE. CDR3 amino acids: CASSVGGEYNGELFF. In nucleotides, the CDR3 is TGTGCCAGCAGCGTAGGAGGTGAATATAACGGGGAGCTGTTTTTT.

The CDR3 spells CASSFNDRYEQYF. For the CDR3, the DNA is TGTGCCAGCAGCTTCAATGACAGATACGAGCAGTACTTC. The chain joins TRBV27 to TRBJ2-7, with D perhaps TRBD1 (5 bases). CDR3 length: 13 residues. Germline V gives CDR1 MNHEY, CDR2 SMNVEV (reference sequence). V dropped 6 bases and J dropped 4 bases, with 13 bases sitting between them.

This clone was observed a single time. The rearrangement joins TRBV30 to TRBJ2-7, with TRBD2 matching 8 bases. V dropped 0 bases and J dropped 4; count of bases not matched to a gene: 8. From germline, CDR1 is GTSNPN and CDR2 SVGIG (reference sequence). CDR3 length equals 15 residues. CDR3 in amino acids: CAWSVGAGESYEQYF. The CDR3 region has the DNA TGTGCCTGGAGTGTAGGAGCGGGAGAATCGTACGAGCAGTACTTC.

The genes are TRBV5-6 and TRBJ2-7, with D perhaps TRBD2 (6 bases). From germline, CDR1 is SGHDT and CDR2 YYEEEE. V lost 1 base and J lost 4, with 6 bases in between. This CDR3 region has 12 residues. As DNA, the CDR3 is TGTGCCAGCAGCTTGCGGGGGTACGAGCAGTACTTC. It encodes CASSLRGYEQYF.

The CDR3 DNA reads TGTGCCTGGAGTATAGGAAACACCATATATTTT. Amino acid sequence: CAWSIGNTIYF. The V and J genes are TRBV30 and TRBJ1-3; the D is unclear. CDR3 length: 11 residues. V gave up 2 bases and J gave up 4 bases, with 3 bases separating them. Germline V gene data show CDR1 as GTSNPN and CDR2 as SVGIG (reference sequence).

With respect to this clone: A junction boundary mismatches the germline segment, possibly from a read error. V gene TRBV5-1 combines with J gene TRBJ1-5; D unclear. The CDR3 runs 10 residues. The germline V gene encodes CDR1 SGHRS and CDR2 YFSETQ. CDR3 in amino acids: CASSLVPATF. As DNA, the CDR3 is TGCGCCAGCAGCTTGGTACCAGCGACTTTT.

V usage is TRBV4-1 and J usage is TRBJ1-3, with TRBD1 matching 9 bases. Per the germline V gene, CDR1 is MGHRA and CDR2 is YSYEKL. The CDR3 has 17 amino acids. V shed 4 bases and J 0 bases; nucleotides not matched to a gene: 7. CDR3 amino acids: CASSPTLQGASGNTIYF. DNA of the CDR3: TGCGCCAGCAGCCCCACCCTACAGGGGGCCTCTGGAAACACCATATATTTT.

This clone has just a few counts. The J gene is TRBJ2-5, the V gene TRBV24-1, with D unresolved. The germline CDR1 and CDR2 sequences are KGHDR and SFDVKD. CDR3 length: 14 amino acids. Trimming removed 2 bases at V and 2 bases at J, with 8 bases between. The CDR3 spells CATSDSTEQETQYF. The CDR3, as DNA: TGTGCCACCAGTGATTCCACGGAGCAAGAGACCCAGTACTTC.

The chain is built from TRBV11-1 and TRBJ2-7, with D possibly being TRBD1 (6 bases). Trimming removed 0 bases from V and 0 bases from J, with 12 bases in between. This CDR3 has 16 amino acids. Per germline, CDR1 SGHAT and CDR2 FQDESV (reference sequence). The CDR3 reads CASSLAWDISSYEQYF. CDR3 nucleotides: TGTGCCAGCAGCTTAGCTTGGGACATCAGCTCCTACGAGCAGTACTTC.

On this clone: A much larger clonotype is one base distant, so this may be a read error. The chain recombines TRBV13 with TRBJ2-7; 10 positions agree with TRBD2. Germline lookup yields CDR1 PRHDT and CDR2 FYEKMQ (reference sequence). Unmatched junction bases numbered 3, after V lost 5 bases and J lost 2 bases. The CDR3 consists of 14 residues. The DNA of the CDR3 is TGTGCCAGCAGCCCGAGCGGGAGGGCCTACGAGCAGTACTTC. It encodes CASSPSGRAYEQYF.

The chain joins TRBV3-1 (or the pseudogene TRBV3-2) to TRBJ2-1; tentative D call: TRBD2 (5 bases). The CDR3 loop spans 15 amino acids. V dropped 1 base and J dropped 0 bases, with 7 bases sitting between them. Germline V gives CDR1 LGHDT, CDR2 YNNKEL (reference sequence). The CDR3 DNA reads TGTGCCAGCAGCCAAGCGGGGAGCTCCTACAATGAGCAGTTCTTC. It yields the protein CASSQAGSSYNEQFF.

The chain couples TRBV14 to TRBJ2-1; 10 nucleotides match TRBD2. With 1 base clipped from V and 5 bases from J, the junction kept 8 bases outside the gene matches. The CDR3 consists of 17 residues. Germline V CDR1 and CDR2: SGHDN, FVKESK. This CDR3 is CASSQGLTSGPHNEQFF. For the CDR3, the DNA is TGTGCCAGCAGCCAAGGCCTGACTAGCGGGCCCCACAATGAGCAGTTCTTC.

The sample holds one count of this clone. The rearrangement links TRBV30 to TRBJ2-1; TRBD2 matches 7 bases. The CDR3 consists of 13 residues. Germline assignment: CDR1 GTSNPN and CDR2 SVGIG (reference sequence). The V gene end was trimmed by 2 bases and the J gene end by 5 bases; junction bases not matched to a gene: 3. The CDR3 loop is CAWSLAGDNEQFF. In DNA form, the CDR3 reads TGTGCCTGGAGTCTGGCGGGGGACAATGAGCAGTTCTTC.

V is TRBV5-1 and J is TRBJ1-2, with D perhaps TRBD1 (6 bases). The V and J ends lost 4 bases and 7 bases respectively, with 17 bases between them. The CDR3 contains 14 residues. CDR1 and CDR2 from the germline V gene are SGHRS and YFSETQ. This chain's CDR3 is CASSQLQGGSGYTF. The CDR3 DNA follows: TGCGCCAGCAGCCAACTACAGGGAGGGAGTGGCTACACCTTC.

In nucleotides, the CDR3 is TGTGCCAGCTCACCGCCGGGACTAGCGGGGACCGACGAGCAGTACTTC. Encoded protein: CASSPPGLAGTDEQYF. J is TRBJ2-7 and V is TRBV18, with TRBD2 identical over 13 bases. CDR3 length: 16 residues. Germline values: CDR1 KGHSH, CDR2 LQKENI. Trimming at V came to 3 bases and at J to 5 bases, leaving 7 bases not matched to a gene.

The CDR3 loop reads CASSPRGEGYGYTF. CDR3 DNA: TGTGCCAGCAGCCCCCGGGGGGAGGGATATGGCTACACCTTC. The chain links TRBV3-1 (or the pseudogene TRBV3-2) to TRBJ1-2; perhaps TRBD1 as D (5 bases). V lost 4 bases and J 5 bases, leaving 14 bases between the germline ends. This CDR3 comprises 14 residues. From germline, CDR1 is LGHDT and CDR2 YNNKEL (reference sequence).

The V and J genes are TRBV5-1 and TRBJ2-6, with TRBD2 matching 8 bases. Germline loops: CDR1 SGHRS, CDR2 YFSETQ. CDR3 length equals 17 residues. J was trimmed by 3 bases and V by 4 bases; bases with no gene match: 9. The CDR3: CASSREGPANGANVLTF. The DNA for the CDR3 is TGCGCCAGCAGCCGGGAGGGGCCAGCGAATGGGGCCAACGTCCTGACTTTC.

The chain's CDR3 is CAWANRGTGELFF. Written as DNA, the CDR3 is TGTGCCTGGGCTAATCGGGGCACCGGGGAGCTGTTTTTT. The chain carries TRBV30 and TRBJ2-2, with D perhaps matching TRBD2 (5 bases). Germline loops: CDR1 GTSNPN, CDR2 SVGIG (reference sequence). This CDR3 comprises 13 residues. Deletions cut 5 bases from V and 4 bases from J, with 11 bases between.

The chain has TRBV5-1 and TRBJ1-2; 8 bases match TRBD1. With 0 bases clipped from V and 8 bases from J, the junction kept 9 bases outside the gene matches. Germline CDR1 is SGHRS and CDR2 is YFSETQ. The CDR3 spans 15 residues. CDR3 region: CASSLGPTGEGGYTF. The CDR3, as DNA: TGCGCCAGCAGCTTGGGGCCGACAGGGGAAGGAGGCTACACCTTC.

The V call is TRBV5-6, the J call TRBJ1-1; TRBD1 aligns across 7 bases. CDR1 and CDR2 from the germline V gene are SGHDT and YYEEEE. CDR3 length: 13 residues. The trim removed 5 bases at V and 5 bases at J, leaving 6 bases unmatched. The CDR3 loop is CASRPQGKTEAFF. DNA for the CDR3: TGTGCCAGCAGACCACAGGGGAAAACTGAAGCTTTCTTT.

The V call is TRBV24-1, the J call TRBJ2-1; TRBD1 matches 7 bases. Trimming took 7 bases from V and 1 from J; bases not matched to a gene: 3. Germline values: CDR1 KGHDR, CDR2 SFDVKD. The CDR3 extends over 14 amino acids. CDR3 region: CATRDRESYNEQFF. CDR3 DNA: TGTGCCACCAGAGACAGGGAGTCCTACAATGAGCAGTTCTTC.

In the case of this clone: One end of the junction varies from germline; a read error may be responsible. V is TRBV11-3 and J is TRBJ1-4, with D possibly matching TRBD1 (6 bases). Germline V gives CDR1 SGHNT, CDR2 YENEEA. The CDR3 is 13 residues long. The CDR3 DNA reads TGTGCCAGCAGGTTAGCTGGGGGCGAAAAACTGTTTTTT. Translation gives CASRLAGGEKLFF.

This clone was seen a single time. The V gene is TRBV19, the J gene TRBJ2-1; 13 positions agree with TRBD2. Unmatched junction bases numbered 4, after V lost 6 bases and J lost 8 bases. Per the germline V gene, CDR1 is LNHDA and CDR2 is SQIVND (reference sequence). This CDR3 is built from 14 residues. Here the CDR3 reads CASRGTSGVYEQFF. The CDR3 DNA is TGTGCCAGTAGGGGGACTAGCGGGGTCTATGAGCAGTTCTTC.

V is TRBV7-3 and J is TRBJ1-1, with D maybe TRBD1 (5 bases). The CDR3 totals 13 residues. Germline V lookup: CDR1 SGHTA, CDR2 FQGTGA. Deletions cut 6 bases from V and 1 base from J, with 9 bases between. CDR3 in amino acids: CASSRGENTEAFF. The CDR3 region has the DNA TGTGCCAGCAGTCGGGGGGAGAACACTGAAGCTTTCTTT.